This T cell receptor (beta chain) is from a study of blood T cell repertoires in COVID-19. Background on the study: Spain, Italy and the United States supplied samples that represented acute and convalescent COVID-19.

Germline V gives CDR1 SGHTA, CDR2 FQGNSA. V dropped 3 bases and J dropped 2; count of bases not matched to a gene: 1. This CDR3 contains 13 residues. Original processing notes: Nucleated cell counts were estimated from reference gene primer amplification. Only in-frame clones appear in the TCRdb table, and some are missing; sequencing was by immunoSEQ multiplex PCR. Clonal size and the V and J genes are those of that table, whereas D and trimming came from the DNA. Among more than 200,000 clones listed, roughly 90% were seen once. Sequencing was performed on peripheral blood. This chain connects TRBV7-2 to TRBJ2-7; TRBD1 matches 7 bases. This TCR was recovered from a woman aged 60-70 years with acute or convalescent COVID-19. The DNA of the CDR3 is TGTGCCAGCAGCTTTGGACAGGCCTACGAGCAGTACTTC. This sequence encodes CASSFGQAYEQYF.